This is a list of T cell receptor beta chains from one sample in a study of blood T cell repertoires in COVID-19. The table came from immunoSEQ multiplex PCR; TCRdb's copy has only in-frame clones and leaves some out. The sample includes under 85,000 clones, about four fifths of them seen just once. Source material: peripheral blood. The source is a human donor in a cohort sampled during active COVID-19. Each CDR3 is given with its conserved first and last residue. The D gene is left open where the match is weak. The size of a clone is reported for some rows only, either as once, few or many, or as a class for expanded clones.

>TRBJ2-6|-|TRBD1|TRBV18
TGTGCCAGCTCACACCCCGGGACAGGGGACGGGGCCAACGTCCTGACTTTC
CASSHPGTGDGANVLTF
>TRBJ2-5|-|TRBD2|TRBV2
TGTGCCAGCACCCTACGGGGGGGCGGGGAAGAGACCCAGTACTTC
CASTLRGGGEETQYF
>TRBJ1-5|-|TRBD1|TRBV6-4
TGTGCCAGCAGTGACGTGACAGGGGTTCGCAATCAGCCCCAGCATTTT
CASSDVTGVRNQPQHF
>TRBJ1-5|-|-|TRBV28
TGTGCCAGCAGTTCCGCCTTGGGCCACAGAGATCAGCCCCAGCATTTT
CASSSALGHRDQPQHF
>TRBJ2-7|-|TRBD1|TRBV7-9
TGTGCCAGCAGCCCCCGGGACAGGTGGAGGTACGAGCAGTACTTC
CASSPRDRWRYEQYF
>TRBJ1-2|-|-|TRBV27
TGTGCCAGCAGTTTCATTTTCGGGGGGGTAGGCGGCTACACCTTC
CASSFIFGGVGGYTF
>TRBJ2-3|once|-|TRBV3-1/TRBV3-2
TGTGCCAGCAGCTTCGGACTCGACAGGCTCTATTTT
CASSFGLDRLYF
>TRBJ1-3|-|-|TRBV9
TGTGCCAGCAGCGCGGTTTCCTCGACAGGTAGTGGAAACACCATATATTTT
CASSAVSSTGSGNTIYF
>TRBJ2-7|-|-|TRBV2
TGTGCCAGCGGGCAGGGTCGCACCTACGAGCAGTACTTC
CASGQGRTYEQYF
>TRBJ1-1|-|-|TRBV14
TGTGCCAGCAGTCGCCAGGGGTACACTGAAGCTTTCTTT
CASSRQGYTEAFF
>TRBJ1-5|-|-|TRBV15
TGTGCCACCAGCAGAGATCTCCAGGGTAGGTGGGACTATCAGCCCCAGCATTTT
CATSRDLQGRWDYQPQHF
>TRBJ2-7|few|-|TRBV20-1
TGCAGTGCTGATCTATCCTACGAGCAGTACTTC
CSADLSYEQYF
>TRBJ2-3|-|TRBD2|TRBV7-2
TGTGCCAGCAGCCTAGGTGGGGGGGACACAGATACGCAGTATTTT
CASSLGGGDTDTQYF
>TRBJ1-1|-|TRBD1|TRBV7-6
TGTGCCAGCAGCTTGGACAGGGGTTACACTGAAGCTTTCTTT
CASSLDRGYTEAFF
>TRBJ2-7|-|-|TRBV28
TGTGCCAGCAGTTTATTCGGGGGGTCAGGGGCCTACGAGCAGTACTTC
CASSLFGGSGAYEQYF
>TRBJ1-5|few|-|TRBV10-2
TGCGCCAGCAGTGACCCCTCCAGCAATCAGCCCCAGCATTTT
CASSDPSSNQPQHF
>TRBJ2-7|-|TRBD1|TRBV5-1
TGCGCCAGCAGCGGAGGGGGACAGGGATCCTCCTACGAGCAGTACTTC
CASSGGGQGSSYEQYF
>TRBJ2-3|once|-|TRBV7-2
TGTGCCAGCAGCTTTGGGGGGATAGATACGCAGTATTTT
CASSFGGIDTQYF
>TRBJ2-3|-|-|TRBV29-1
TGCAGCGCCCTGGTCGGGGGGCTAGATACGCAGTATTTT
CSALVGGLDTQYF
>TRBJ1-1|-|TRBD1|TRBV6-5
TGTGCCAGCATCTTGGGAGGGACAGGGGGCACTGAAGCTTTCTTT
CASILGGTGGTEAFF
>TRBJ1-1|-|-|TRBV6-6
TGTGCCAGCAATAGCAGGAACACTGAAGCTTTCTTT
CASNSRNTEAFF
>TRBJ2-5|-|-|TRBV6-8
TGTGCCAGCAGCCCCGTCCTAGCCGTACTGGGAGAGACCCAGTACTTC
CASSPVLAVLGETQYF
>TRBJ2-1|-|-|TRBV18
TGTGCCAGCTCACCCGCGGGGGCCGGGCCCAACTACAATGAGCAGTTCTTC
CASSPAGAGPNYNEQFF
>TRBJ2-5|-|TRBD2|TRBV4-1
TGCGCCAGCAGCCGGGGACTAGCGGGGGGACTACAAGAGACCCAGTACTTC
CASSRGLAGGLQETQYF
>TRBJ1-1|once|-|TRBV10-2
TGCGCCAGCAGTGAGCAGGGGAGGAACACTGAAGCTTTCTTT
CASSEQGRNTEAFF
>TRBJ1-2|-|TRBD1|TRBV7-2
TGTGCCAGCAGCTTAGCCCAGGGGGTTTACTATGGCTACACCTTC
CASSLAQGVYYGYTF
>TRBJ1-5|-|TRBD1|TRBV6-5
TGTGCCAGCAGTCCGACAGGGAATTACAATCAGCCCCAGCATTTT
CASSPTGNYNQPQHF
>TRBJ1-2|few|-|TRBV2
TGTGCCAGCATTCTCACCCTTGACAGGAACTATGGCTACACCTTC
CASILTLDRNYGYTF
>TRBJ2-5|once|-|TRBV11-1
TGTGCCAGCAGCTTAGCCGGGGAGACCCAGTACTTC
CASSLAGETQYF
>TRBJ2-1|once|-|TRBV7-6
TGTGCCAGCAGCTCCGCCCTGGGGACTGAAAATAGCTCCTACAATGAGCAGTTCTTC
CASSSALGTENSSYNEQFF
>TRBJ2-5|-|TRBD1|TRBV24-1
TGTGCCACCAGTGATCTCTCTCGGGACAGAGAGACCCAGTACTTC
CATSDLSRDRETQYF
>TRBJ2-7|-|-|TRBV14
TGTGCCAGCAGCCAGGGTACTACGAAGCAGTACTTC
CASSQGTTKQYF
>TRBJ2-3|-|TRBD1|TRBV3-1/TRBV3-2
TGTGCCAGCAGCCAAGTGGGACAGGGGGATACGCAGTATTTT
CASSQVGQGDTQYF
>TRBJ2-1|once|-|TRBV27
TGTGCCATTCGTCGACGGGGGGCCCCCAACAATGAGCAGTTCTTC
CAIRRRGAPNNEQFF
>TRBJ2-1|-|TRBD1|TRBV7-6
TGTGCCAGCAGCTCGATTCCCGACAGGGTTAGGTTGGAGCAGTTCTTC
CASSSIPDRVRLEQFF
>TRBJ1-6|-|-|TRBV28
TGTGCCAGCAGTTTAGGGGCCAGGGCCCCATCACCCCTCCACTTT
CASSLGARAPSPLHF
>TRBJ2-2|-|-|TRBV9
TGTGCCAGCAGCGTAGTCTCGAACACCGGGGAGCTGTTTTTT
CASSVVSNTGELFF
>TRBJ1-5|once|TRBD1|TRBV19
TGTGCCAGTAGTTTCGGTGCCTCCGGGACAGGGGATAATCAGCCCCAGCATTTT
CASSFGASGTGDNQPQHF
>TRBJ1-1|-|-|TRBV27
TGTGCCAGCAGTCCAGGGATGGGGTCCCCGAACACTGAAGCTTTCTTT
CASSPGMGSPNTEAFF
>TRBJ1-6|-|-|TRBV5-1
TGCGCCAGCAGCAAACGGACATCCGTCTATAATTCACCCCTCCACTTT
CASSKRTSVYNSPLHF
>TRBJ2-1|-|-|TRBV19
TGTGCCAGTATCCCAACGCGGCAGGGGAAGCATATTGAGCAGTTCTTC
CASIPTRQGKHIEQFF
>TRBJ2-7|-|TRBD1|TRBV5-1
TGCGCCAGCAGCCCTGACAGGGACCTCTCCTACGAGCAGTACTTC
CASSPDRDLSYEQYF
>TRBJ2-7|-|-|TRBV18
TGTGCCAGCTCACCAGGTTCAGGGGAGCATCAAGAGCAGTACTTC
CASSPGSGEHQEQYF
>TRBJ2-2|-|-|TRBV9
TGTGCCAGCAGCGTATCCGGCAGGGTTAACACCGGGGAGCTGTTTTTT
CASSVSGRVNTGELFF
>TRBJ2-3|-|-|TRBV6-4
TGTGCCAGCAGCCCCGCGGGGGCTGGCACAGATACGCAGTATTTT
CASSPAGAGTDTQYF
>TRBJ1-3|-|TRBD1|TRBV5-1
TGCGCCAGCAGCCTCGGACAGGGGAACACCATATATTTT
CASSLGQGNTIYF
>TRBJ2-5|-|TRBD2|TRBV6-5
TGTGCCAGCATTGGGCTAGCGGGGTTACAAGAGACCCAGTACTTC
CASIGLAGLQETQYF
>TRBJ1-6|-|TRBD1|TRBV7-3
TGTGCCAGCAGCGCGGGACAGGGGGTACATTCACCCCTCCACTTT
CASSAGQGVHSPLHF
>TRBJ2-5|-|TRBD1|TRBV29-1
TGCAGCGTTACTCAGGGGGCCAAGGAGACCCAGTACTTC
CSVTQGAKETQYF
>TRBJ2-6|-|-|TRBV7-9
TGTGCCAGCAGCATCCGCCCCAAAAACAGGGTCTCTGGGGCCAACGTCCTGACTTTC
CASSIRPKNRVSGANVLTF
>TRBJ2-1|-|TRBD1|TRBV19
TGTGCCAGTAGCCGGGACAGGGTCAACAATGAGCAGTTCTTC
CASSRDRVNNEQFF
>TRBJ1-4|-|-|TRBV18
TGTGCCAGCTCACCAGGTATGGGCCGAATTAATGAAAAACTGTTTTTT
CASSPGMGRINEKLFF
>TRBJ1-4|-|-|TRBV28
TGTGCCAGCAACTCCCCTAGAGGGACAACTAATGAAAAACTGTTTTTT
CASNSPRGTTNEKLFF